This note documents a single T cell receptor beta chain sequence. This entry is derived from a study of cytomegalovirus exposure and HLA in healthy donors. Although they were nominally healthy when sampled, donors likely had unrecorded immune exposures. The primer mix had 60 Vbeta and 13 Jbeta primers. In the authors' workflow: It was a later analysis that counted 83 million or so unique TCR beta chains, of which roughly 11 million were shared. Profiling relied on immunoSEQ multiplex PCR, and the TCRdb table lists in-frame clones only, not all of them. That table is the source of V, J and clone size, and D and trimming were worked out from the DNA. The sample consists of about 150,000 clones, around 73% of them appearing once. This sequence was found in a woman between 18 and 29 years old in good health and CMV-seronegative. Input material: PBMCs.

The CDR3 sequence is CAISDSLDRPYEQYV. Here the CDR3 DNA reads TGTGCCATCAGTGATTCCCTGGACAGGCCCTACGAGCAGTACGTC. The rearrangement links TRBV10-3 to TRBJ2-7, with 7 nucleotides matching TRBD1. CDR3 size: 15 residues. Germline CDR1 is ENHRY and CDR2 is SYGVKD. With V trimmed by 3 bases and J by 2 bases, 7 bases remained unmatched.